The 20 T cell receptor beta chains listed next were all sequenced from one sample in a study of CD8 T cells in Susac syndrome. Reverse transcription used roughly 0.45 to 1 ug RNA and random hexamers. One entry per CDR3 protein results from TCRdb running MiXCR on the immunoSEQ multiplex PCR reads. The table lists about 130,000 distinct CDR3 sequences, 90% to 95% of them singletons, with roughly 0.11% in the top ten. Sequencing was carried out using CD4+ T cells from PBMCs. Receptors originate from a human donor in good health.

This sequence joins TRBV29-1 and TRBJ1-2, with D possibly matching TRBD1 (5 bases). This CDR3 is 12 amino acids long. Germline CDR1 is SQVTM and CDR2 is ANQGSEA. The V end was cut by 7 bases, the J end by 7 bases, with 16 bases between. This CDR3 reads CSAGAGVGGYTF. In DNA form, the CDR3 reads TGCAGCGCCGGGGCGGGGGTAGGTGGCTACACCTTC.

The CDR3 nucleotides read TGTGCCAGCAGTGAAGCGGCGAAGACCCAGTACTTC. Its translation is CASSEAAKTQYF. The rearrangement links TRBV6-1 to TRBJ2-5; no definite D call. Per the germline V gene, CDR1 is MNHNS and CDR2 is SASEGT. Trimming took off 0 bases at V and 6 bases at J, with 5 bases between the two ends. The CDR3 runs to 12 residues.

V gene TRBV2 combines with J gene TRBJ1-1; 8 positions match TRBD1. The length of the CDR3 is 16 residues. The V segment lost 3 bases and the J segment 3 bases; nucleotides outside the gene matches: 9. CDR1 and CDR2 from the germline V gene are SNHLY and FYNNEI. The CDR3 DNA is TGTGCCAGCAGTGATCCACAGGGGGGTCAGGACACTGAAGCTTTCTTT. It translates to CASSDPQGGQDTEAFF. The variable domain in full, completed from reference TRBV2 and TRBJ1-1, reads EPEVTQTPSHQVTQMGQEVILRCVPISNHLYFYWYRQILGQKVEFLVSFYNNEISEKSEIFDDQFSVERPDGSNFTLKIRSTKLEDSAMYFCASSDPQGGQDTEAFFGQGTRLTVV.

The rearrangement links TRBV5-1 to TRBJ2-7; 8 nucleotides line up with TRBD2. CDR3 size: 14 residues. The V gene end was trimmed by 3 bases and the J gene end by 3 bases; junction bases not matched to a gene: 5. Germline V gene data show CDR1 as SGHRS and CDR2 as YFSETQ. The CDR3 loop reads CASSSGGLIYEQYF. The CDR3 DNA is TGCGCCAGCAGCTCGGGAGGGCTCATCTACGAGCAGTACTTC. The whole variable domain, remainder taken from reference TRBV5-1 and TRBJ2-7, is KAGVTQTPRYLIKTRGQQVTLSCSPISGHRSVSWYQQTPGQGLQFLFEYFSETQRNKGNFPGRFSGRQFSNSRSEMNVSTLELGDSALYLCASSSGGLIYEQYFGPGTRLTVT.

The rearrangement joins TRBV2 to TRBJ2-3; D is unclear. The CDR3 has 15 amino acids. The ends were cut back, 7 bases at V and 1 base at J, with 15 bases in the middle. The germline V gene encodes CDR1 SNHLY and CDR2 FYNNEI. This chain's CDR3 is CASNGRTWGTDTQYF. CDR3 nucleotides: TGTGCCAGCAATGGGCGGACCTGGGGCACAGATACGCAGTATTTT.

The chain recombines TRBV15 with TRBJ2-3; no firm D call. Per the germline V gene, CDR1 is LNHNV and CDR2 is YYDKDF (reference sequence). With 1 base removed from V and 2 bases from J, the gap between germline ends came to 7 bases. The CDR3 sequence is 14 residues long. CDR3 nucleotide sequence: TGTGCCACCAGCAGAGGGTTAGCCACAGATACGCAGTATTTT. It is translated as CATSRGLATDTQYF.

This chain connects TRBV27 to TRBJ2-7, with 12 nucleotides matching TRBD2. Per germline, CDR1 MNHEY and CDR2 SMNVEV (reference sequence). The CDR3 consists of 19 residues. V trimming: 3 bases; J trimming: 0 bases; junction bases outside the gene matches: 12. The CDR3 sequence is CASSFRRLAGVKSSYEQYF. The CDR3 nucleotides are TGTGCCAGCAGTTTTAGAAGACTAGCGGGAGTGAAAAGCTCCTACGAGCAGTACTTC.

The chain combines TRBV18 with TRBJ2-7, with 10 bases matching TRBD2. Trimming at V came to 3 bases and at J to 5 bases, leaving 4 bases not matched to a gene. CDR1 and CDR2 from the germline V gene are KGHSH and LQKENI. The CDR3 consists of 14 residues. The CDR3 DNA is TGTGCCAGCTCACCTACTAGCGGGATCAACGAGCAGTACTTC. The encoded protein is CASSPTSGINEQYF.

This chain uses TRBV2 with TRBJ2-6, with D possibly matching TRBD1 (6 bases). This CDR3 spans 16 amino acids. Trimming removed 1 base at V and 2 bases at J, with 9 bases between. CDR1 and CDR2 (germline): SNHLY, FYNNEI. The CDR3 DNA sequence: TGTGCCAGCAGTGAAGAAGGGGGAACTGGGGCCAACGTCCTGACTTTC. Protein: CASSEEGGTGANVLTF.

This CDR3 reads CASSQRGDIQYF. Written as DNA, the CDR3 is TGTGCCAGCAGCCAGAGGGGGGACATTCAGTACTTC. V is TRBV3-1 and J is TRBJ2-4, with D possibly called TRBD1 or TRBD2 (6 bases each). The CDR3 spans 12 residues. Trimming left V 3 bases short and J 8 bases short, with 8 bases between. Germline V gene lookup returns CDR1 LGHDT and CDR2 YNNKEL (reference sequence). The complete variable domain, with remaining parts taken from reference TRBV3-1 and TRBJ2-4, reads DTAVSQTPKYLVTQMGNDKSIKCEQNLGHDTMYWYKQDSKKFLKIMFSYNNKELIINETVPNRFSPKSPDKAHLNLHINSLELGDSAVYFCASSQRGDIQYFGAGTRLSVL.

The chain couples TRBV7-2 to TRBJ1-2; possibly TRBD1 for D (5 bases). V was shortened by 1 base and J by 7 bases, with 13 bases between the two germline ends. The CDR3 is 14 residues long. Germline CDR1 is SGHTA and CDR2 is FQGNSA. The CDR3, as DNA: TGTGCCAGCAGCTTAGGGTGGGGACTTGGTGGCTACACCTTC. As protein: CASSLGWGLGGYTF.

The chain links TRBV29-1 to TRBJ2-7, with D perhaps matching TRBD1 (5 bases). The CDR3 runs 12 residues. Germline loops: CDR1 SQVTM, CDR2 ANQGSEA. Deletions cut 2 bases from V and 7 bases from J, with 12 bases between. The CDR3 DNA sequence: TGCAGCGTTGAACTACAGGCACGGGAGCAGTACTTC. Translated: CSVELQAREQYF.

The chain recombines TRBV7-2 with TRBJ1-1; 8 bases are shared with TRBD1. CDR3 size: 13 residues. J was trimmed by 7 bases and V by 5 bases; bases with no gene match: 6. Germline V CDR1 and CDR2: SGHTA, FQGNSA. CDR3 protein: CASSRRQGSEAFF. DNA for the CDR3: TGTGCCAGCAGCCGCCGACAGGGGAGTGAAGCTTTCTTT.

This sequence joins TRBV7-2 and TRBJ2-5; 7 bases are a match to TRBD2. Germline CDR1 reads SGHTA; CDR2 reads FQGNSA. Unmatched junction bases numbered 12, after V lost 5 bases and J lost 3 bases. CDR3 length equals 16 residues. The DNA for the CDR3 is TGTGCCAGCAGCCCCCCCCCTAGCGGAGTCAAAGAGACCCAGTACTTC. Translation: CASSPPPSGVKETQYF.

The chain uses TRBV27 and TRBJ2-7, with 7 bases identical to TRBD1. V trimming: 8 bases; J trimming: 1 base; junction bases outside the gene matches: 5. This CDR3 comprises 13 residues. Germline V gene sequence: CDR1 MNHEY, CDR2 SMNVEV (reference sequence). CDR3 amino acids: CASGQESSYEQYF. CDR3 in DNA: TGTGCCAGCGGACAGGAATCTTCCTACGAGCAGTACTTC.

The CDR3 nucleotides read TGTGCCAGCAGGCTGGGACTGGAGCCTTGGGAGCAGTACTTC. This sequence encodes CASRLGLEPWEQYF. The chain has TRBV28 and TRBJ2-7, with TRBD2 as a possible D gene (6 bases). Trimming removed 6 bases from V and 7 bases from J, with 19 bases in between. The CDR3 contains 14 residues. Germline lookup yields CDR1 MDHEN and CDR2 SYDVKM. The full variable domain, rest sourced from reference TRBV28 and TRBJ2-7, is DVKVTQSSRYLVKRTGEKVFLECVQDMDHENMFWYRQDPGLGLRLIYFSYDVKMKEKGDIPEGYSVSREKKERFSLILESASTNQTSMYLCASRLGLEPWEQYFGPGTRLTVT.

V is TRBV12-3 or TRBV12-4 and J is TRBJ2-2, with a tentative D call TRBD2 (5 bases). This CDR3 spans 12 amino acids. Between the trimmed V and J ends, which lost 8 bases and 8 bases, there was a span of 12 bases. The CDR3, as DNA: TGTGCCAGCCTAGAGGGTGTGGGGGAGCTGTTTTTT. Translated: CASLEGVGELFF.

This chain joins TRBV7-9 and TRBJ1-2, with a possible D match to TRBD1 (5 bases). V was clipped by 6 bases and J by 8 bases, with 13 bases between them. The CDR3 totals 12 residues. In germline, CDR1 is SEHNR, CDR2 FQNEAQ (reference sequence). The DNA for the CDR3 is TGTGCCAGCAGGGCGGGGCTGCGGGGCTACACCTTC. It codes for CASRAGLRGYTF.

The rearrangement joins TRBV18 to TRBJ2-7, with D possibly being TRBD2 (6 bases). The germline gives CDR1 KGHSH, CDR2 LQKENI. The CDR3 runs to 15 residues. Trimming took 3 bases from V and 0 from J, leaving 12 bases between them. CDR3 residues: CASSPWVADSYEQYF. The DNA of the CDR3 is TGTGCCAGCTCACCGTGGGTAGCGGACTCCTACGAGCAGTACTTC.

The count of this clonotype is one. The chain carries TRBV7-2 and TRBJ1-1; D not resolved. This CDR3 comprises 14 residues. CDR1 SGHTA and CDR2 FQGNSA come from the germline V gene. V lost 1 base, J lost 7 bases, and 13 bases lay in between. The CDR3 sequence is CASSLVAAGDEAFF. DNA of the CDR3: TGTGCCAGCAGCTTAGTAGCGGCAGGAGATGAAGCTTTCTTT.